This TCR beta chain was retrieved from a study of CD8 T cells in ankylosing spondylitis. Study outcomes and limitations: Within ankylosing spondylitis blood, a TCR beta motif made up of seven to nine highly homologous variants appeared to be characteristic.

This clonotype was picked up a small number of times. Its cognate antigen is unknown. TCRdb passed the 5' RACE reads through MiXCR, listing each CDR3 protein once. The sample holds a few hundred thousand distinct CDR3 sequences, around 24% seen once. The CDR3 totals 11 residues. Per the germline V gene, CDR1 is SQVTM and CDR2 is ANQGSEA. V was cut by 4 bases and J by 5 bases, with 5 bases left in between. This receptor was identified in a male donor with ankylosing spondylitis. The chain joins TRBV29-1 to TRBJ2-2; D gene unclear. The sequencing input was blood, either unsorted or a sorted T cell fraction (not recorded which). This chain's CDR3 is CSVAVTGELFF. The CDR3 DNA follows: TGCAGCGTTGCTGTAACCGGGGAGCTGTTTTTT.